The 18 T cell receptor beta chains below all came from one sample that was sequenced in a study of T cells in Graves' hyperthyroidism and ophthalmopathy. There were TCR beta CDR3 regions amplified from RNA transcripts. The primer set for the first-round RT-PCR of the TCR CDR3 was HTBI. TCRdb re-derived calls from the multiplex PCR reads in MiXCR, one entry per CDR3 protein. This table holds about 400,000 distinct CDR3 sequences, about 15% found once. Material for sequencing was blood. These receptors were obtained from a woman aged 30 to 39 with Graves' hyperthyroidism.

The J gene is TRBJ2-1, the V gene TRBV9, with 11 positions matching TRBD1. The CDR3 contains 16 residues. V dropped 3 bases and J dropped 5; count of bases not matched to a gene: 7. The germline gives CDR1 SGDLS, CDR2 YYNGEE. The CDR3 DNA is TGTGCCAGCAGCGAGCCCGGGACAGGGGGGAACAATGAGCAGTTCTTC. As protein: CASSEPGTGGNNEQFF.

The chain combines TRBV18 with TRBJ2-2, with TRBD2 matching 7 bases. With 0 bases clipped from V and 5 bases from J, the junction kept 6 bases outside the gene matches. In germline, CDR1 is KGHSH, CDR2 LQKENI. This CDR3 has 16 amino acids. CDR3 amino acids: CASSPPTSFSTGELFF. CDR3 nucleotides: TGTGCCAGCTCACCACCGACTAGCTTTTCGACCGGGGAGCTGTTTTTT.

A single count supports this clonotype. The chain combines TRBV20-1 with TRBJ2-1, with a possible D match to TRBD1 (5 bases). This CDR3 contains 13 residues. Germline-derived CDR1 and CDR2 are DFQATT and SNEGSKA (reference sequence). The V end was cut by 6 bases, the J end by 2 bases, with 11 bases between. The CDR3 loop reads CSAKTGAYNEQFF. For the CDR3, the DNA is TGCAGTGCAAAAACAGGAGCCTACAATGAGCAGTTCTTC.

This chain joins TRBV6-1 and TRBJ1-6, with TRBD1 matching 7 bases. CDR1 is MNHNS, CDR2 SASEGT, per germline. CDR3 length: 16 residues. Unmatched junction bases numbered 11, after V lost 6 bases and J lost 6 bases. The CDR3 here is CASRQTGLTFNSPLHF. The CDR3 DNA reads TGTGCCAGCAGGCAGACAGGGCTCACCTTTAATTCACCCCTCCACTTT.

As to this clonotype: A read error may explain this, as a much larger clone is one base away. This chain uses TRBV7-9 with TRBJ2-1, with 13 bases identical to TRBD2. CDR1 and CDR2 (germline): SEHNR, FQNEAQ (reference sequence). V shed 7 bases and J 1 base; nucleotides not matched to a gene: 10. The CDR3 extends over 18 amino acids. The chain's CDR3 is CASNAEGLAGPSYNEQFF. The CDR3 DNA sequence: TGTGCCAGCAACGCGGAGGGACTAGCGGGACCATCCTACAATGAGCAGTTCTTC.

The rearrangement uses TRBV20-1 and TRBJ2-1; perhaps TRBD2 as D (6 bases). This CDR3 has 12 residues. The germline CDR1 and CDR2 sequences are DFQATT and SNEGSKA (reference sequence). V was shortened by 5 bases and J by 5 bases, with 10 bases between the two germline ends. The CDR3 bases are TGCAGTGCTCCGGGACTCAACAATGAGCAGTTCTTC. Its translation is CSAPGLNNEQFF.

This chain links TRBV9 with TRBJ2-7; 8 positions match TRBD1. Germline V gene lookup returns CDR1 SGDLS and CDR2 YYNGEE. V trimming: 3 bases; J trimming: 5 bases; junction bases outside the gene matches: 10. The CDR3 is 15 amino acids. CDR3 in DNA: TGTGCCAGCAGCGAAATCGGACAGGGTAGTGACGAGCAGTACTTC. Encoded protein: CASSEIGQGSDEQYF.

This clonotype was detected only a few times. V usage is TRBV20-1 and J usage is TRBJ2-7; 8 bases align to TRBD1. Trimming took 0 bases from V and 2 from J; bases not matched to a gene: 6. The CDR3 sequence is 15 residues long. CDR1 is DFQATT, CDR2 SNEGSKA, per germline (reference sequence). The CDR3 sequence is CSARDIDRGPYEQYF. The DNA of the CDR3 is TGCAGTGCTAGAGATATTGACAGGGGCCCCTACGAGCAGTACTTC.

This clonotype was detected ten times or more. The genes are TRBV3-1 and TRBJ2-1; D gene ambiguous. Germline values: CDR1 LGHDT, CDR2 YNNKEL (reference sequence). V was cut by 0 bases and J by 4 bases, with 7 bases left in between. The CDR3 is 14 residues long. CDR3 residues: CASSQDLKYNEQFF. The CDR3 DNA reads TGTGCCAGCAGCCAAGATCTGAAATACAATGAGCAGTTCTTC.

This clonotype showed up many times. The chain uses TRBV3-1 and TRBJ1-1, with TRBD1 matching 9 bases. CDR1 and CDR2 (germline): LGHDT, YNNKEL (reference sequence). J lost 4 bases, V lost 2 bases, and 2 bases had no gene match. This CDR3 contains 14 residues. CDR3 nucleotide sequence: TGTGCCAGCAGCCAACAGACAGGGGGCACTGAAGCTTTCTTT. It codes for CASSQQTGGTEAFF.

This clonotype was observed at least ten times. The chain uses TRBV2 and TRBJ1-2; no firm D call. The CDR3 length is 14 residues. The germline V gene encodes CDR1 SNHLY and CDR2 FYNNEI. Trimming removed 1 base from V and 7 bases from J, with 13 bases in between. The CDR3 here is CASSEERGDGGYTF. CDR3 bases: TGTGCCAGCAGTGAAGAGCGGGGAGATGGTGGCTACACCTTC.

This sequence joins TRBV5-1 and TRBJ2-7, with a weak D call TRBD1 (5 bases). Germline loops: CDR1 SGHRS, CDR2 YFSETQ. The CDR3 runs 15 residues. The V end lost 4 bases, the J end lost 2 bases, and 16 bases lay between the germline ends. The CDR3: CASSVGQAQPYEQYF. Here the CDR3 DNA reads TGCGCCAGCAGCGTGGGGCAGGCTCAACCCTACGAGCAGTACTTC.

This chain connects TRBV7-3 to TRBJ2-1; D may be TRBD2 (6 bases). In germline, CDR1 is SGHTA, CDR2 FQGTGA. Trimming shortened V by 2 bases and J by 8 bases, and 13 bases separated the two germline ends. CDR3 length: 14 amino acids. CDR3 DNA sequence: TGTGCCAGCAGCTTAGGAGCGTGGGGGGATGAGCAGTTCTTC. This codes for CASSLGAWGDEQFF. Variable domain in full (rest from reference TRBV7-3 and TRBJ2-1): GAGVSQTPSNKVTEKGKYVELRCDPISGHTALYWYRQSLGQGPEFLIYFQGTGAADDSGLPNDRFFAVRPEGSVSTLKIQRTERGDSAVYLCASSLGAWGDEQFFGPGTRLTVL.

The chain combines TRBV5-1 with TRBJ1-1; 12 bases match TRBD1. V lost 1 base, J lost 7 bases, and 5 bases stayed unmatched. The CDR3 consists of 15 residues. Germline CDR1 reads SGHRS; CDR2 reads YFSETQ. The CDR3 DNA reads as TGCGCCAGCAGCTTGCCGGGACAGGGGGCGAGTGAAGCTTTCTTT. It specifies CASSLPGQGASEAFF. Full variable domain (missing parts from reference TRBV5-1 and TRBJ1-1): KAGVTQTPRYLIKTRGQQVTLSCSPISGHRSVSWYQQTPGQGLQFLFEYFSETQRNKGNFPGRFSGRQFSNSRSEMNVSTLELGDSALYLCASSLPGQGASEAFFGQGTRLTVV.

The sample holds many counts of this clonotype. The V gene is TRBV12-3 or TRBV12-4, the J gene TRBJ1-5; D not resolved. The CDR3 runs to 13 residues. V lost 6 bases, J lost 3 bases, and 9 bases lay in between. CDR3 coding DNA: TGTGCCAGCAGGCCGGGCTTCAATCAGCCCCAGCATTTT. This codes for CASRPGFNQPQHF.

The sample holds many counts of this clonotype. The chain recombines TRBV3-1 with TRBJ1-1; no reliable D call. Germline loops: CDR1 LGHDT, CDR2 YNNKEL (reference sequence). The length of the CDR3 is 15 residues. V was pared by 0 bases and J by 3 bases, with 11 bases between. CDR3 in DNA: TGTGCCAGCAGCCAAGATCGACCCACCGACACTGAAGCTTTCTTT. This translates into CASSQDRPTDTEAFF.

This clonotype appeared many times. The rearrangement joins TRBV3-1 to TRBJ1-2, with 7 bases aligning to TRBD1. The germline gives CDR1 LGHDT, CDR2 YNNKEL (reference sequence). The CDR3 length is 14 residues. J was trimmed by 7 bases and V by 4 bases; bases with no gene match: 9. The CDR3 nucleotides read TGTGCCAGCAGCCGAGACACAGGGGCTCGTGGCTACACCTTC. Translation: CASSRDTGARGYTF. The variable domain in full, with the rest retrieved from reference TRBV3-1 and TRBJ1-2, is DTAVSQTPKYLVTQMGNDKSIKCEQNLGHDTMYWYKQDSKKFLKIMFSYNNKELIINETVPNRFSPKSPDKAHLNLHINSLELGDSAVYFCASSRDTGARGYTFGSGTRLTVV.

The rearrangement uses TRBV5-1 and TRBJ2-7, with a tentative D call TRBD2 (6 bases). Trimming removed 3 bases from V and 3 bases from J, with 13 bases in between. From germline, CDR1 is SGHRS and CDR2 YFSETQ. The CDR3 runs to 14 residues. In DNA form, the CDR3 reads TGCGCCAGCAGCTATCGACTAGACAGCTACGAGCAGTACTTC. Its protein product is CASSYRLDSYEQYF.